This T cell receptor beta chain is drawn from a study of identical twins. Germline assignment: CDR1 SQVTM and CDR2 ANQGSEA. V shed 3 bases and J 8 bases; nucleotides not matched to a gene: 12. The length of the CDR3 is 14 residues. A universal primer site was created by template switching, with the cDNA bearing unique molecular identifiers. TCRdb reanalysed the 5' RACE reads using MiXCR and keeps one entry per CDR3 protein. Of about 520,000 distinct CDR3 sequences in the sample, around 20% are singletons; the top ten hold around 1%. The same specimen was also included in a second study, on T cells expressing NK-cell markers. That paper notes: Researchers got TCR beta repertoires out of sorted CD3+CD56+NKG2C+, CD3+CD56+NKG2C- and CD3+CD56-NKG2C+ T cells. HCMV specificity of the expanded NKG2C+ T cell clones stayed unclear.

The sequenced sample consisted of CD4+ T cells sorted from blood. The sequence derives from a woman aged 18-35 years in good health. The chain links TRBV29-1 to TRBJ1-2; 7 bases are a match to TRBD1. The CDR3 nucleotides are TGCAGCGTTGATCGAGACAGGGCTCTTGGGGGCTACACCTTC. Translating it yields CSVDRDRALGGYTF.